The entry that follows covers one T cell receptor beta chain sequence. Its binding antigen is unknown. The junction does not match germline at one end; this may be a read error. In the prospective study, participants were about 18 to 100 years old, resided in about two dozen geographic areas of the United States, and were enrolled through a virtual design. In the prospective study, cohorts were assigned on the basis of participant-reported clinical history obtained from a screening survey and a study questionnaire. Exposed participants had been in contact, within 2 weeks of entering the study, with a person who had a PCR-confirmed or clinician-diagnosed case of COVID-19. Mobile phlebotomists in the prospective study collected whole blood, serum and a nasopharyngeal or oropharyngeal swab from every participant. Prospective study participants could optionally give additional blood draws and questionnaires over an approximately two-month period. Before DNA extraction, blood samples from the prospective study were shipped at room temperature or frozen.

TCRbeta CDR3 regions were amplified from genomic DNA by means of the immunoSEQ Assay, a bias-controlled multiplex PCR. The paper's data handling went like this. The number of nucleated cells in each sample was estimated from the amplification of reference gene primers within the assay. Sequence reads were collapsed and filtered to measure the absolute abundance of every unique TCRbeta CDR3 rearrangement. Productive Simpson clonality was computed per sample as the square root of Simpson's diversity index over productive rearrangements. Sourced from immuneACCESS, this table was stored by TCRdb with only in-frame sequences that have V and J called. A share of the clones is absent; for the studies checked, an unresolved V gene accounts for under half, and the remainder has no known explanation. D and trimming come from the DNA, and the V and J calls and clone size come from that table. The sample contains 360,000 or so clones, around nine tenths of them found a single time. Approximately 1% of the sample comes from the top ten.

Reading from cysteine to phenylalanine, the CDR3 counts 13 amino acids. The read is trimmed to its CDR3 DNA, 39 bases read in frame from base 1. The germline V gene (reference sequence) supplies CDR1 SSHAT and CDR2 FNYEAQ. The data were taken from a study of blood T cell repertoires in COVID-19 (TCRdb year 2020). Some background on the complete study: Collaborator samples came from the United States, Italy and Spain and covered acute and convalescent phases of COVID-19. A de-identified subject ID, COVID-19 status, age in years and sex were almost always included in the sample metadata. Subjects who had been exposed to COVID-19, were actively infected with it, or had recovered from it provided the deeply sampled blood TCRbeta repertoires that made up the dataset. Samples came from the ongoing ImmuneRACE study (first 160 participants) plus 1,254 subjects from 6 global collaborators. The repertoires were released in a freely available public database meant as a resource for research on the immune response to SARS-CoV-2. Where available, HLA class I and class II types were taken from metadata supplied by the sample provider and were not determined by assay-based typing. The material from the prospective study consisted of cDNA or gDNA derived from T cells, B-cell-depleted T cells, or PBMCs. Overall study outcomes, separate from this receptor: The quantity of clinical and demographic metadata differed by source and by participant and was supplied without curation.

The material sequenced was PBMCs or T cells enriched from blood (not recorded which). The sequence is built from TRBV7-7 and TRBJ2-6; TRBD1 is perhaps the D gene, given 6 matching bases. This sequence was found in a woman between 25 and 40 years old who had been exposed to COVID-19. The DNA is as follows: TGTGCTAGCAGTCGGGACATTGGAAACGTCCTGACTTTC. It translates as CASSRDIGNVLTF. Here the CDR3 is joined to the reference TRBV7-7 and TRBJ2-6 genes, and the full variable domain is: GAGVSQSPRYKVTKRGQDVTLRCDPISSHATLYWYQQALGQGPEFLTYFNYEAQPDKSGLPSDRFSAERPEGSISTLTIQRTEQRDSAMYRCASSRDIGNVLTFGAGSRLTVL.